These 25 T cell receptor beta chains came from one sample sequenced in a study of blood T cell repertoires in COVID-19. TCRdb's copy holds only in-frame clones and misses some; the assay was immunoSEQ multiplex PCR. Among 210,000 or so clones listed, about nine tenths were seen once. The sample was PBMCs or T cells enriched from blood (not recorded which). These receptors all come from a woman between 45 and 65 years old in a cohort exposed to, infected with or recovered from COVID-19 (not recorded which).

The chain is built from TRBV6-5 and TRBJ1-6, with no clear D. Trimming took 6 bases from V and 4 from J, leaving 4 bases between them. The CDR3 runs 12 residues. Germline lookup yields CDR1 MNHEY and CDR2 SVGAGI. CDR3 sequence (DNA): TGTGCCAGCAGCAGATATAATTCACCCCTCCACTTT. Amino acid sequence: CASSRYNSPLHF.

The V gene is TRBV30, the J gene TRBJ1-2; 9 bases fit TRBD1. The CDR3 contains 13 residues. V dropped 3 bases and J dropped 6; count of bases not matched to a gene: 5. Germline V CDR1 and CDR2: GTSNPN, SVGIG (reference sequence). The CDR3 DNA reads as TGTGCCTGGAGATTCGGGACAGGGAATGGCTACACCTTC. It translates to CAWRFGTGNGYTF.

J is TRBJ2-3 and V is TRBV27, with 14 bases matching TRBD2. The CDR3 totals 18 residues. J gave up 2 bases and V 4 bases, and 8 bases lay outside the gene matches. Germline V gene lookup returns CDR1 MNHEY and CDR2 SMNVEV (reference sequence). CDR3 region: CASSSPGTSGGNTDTQYF. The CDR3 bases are TGTGCCAGCAGTTCCCCCGGGACTAGCGGGGGCAACACAGATACGCAGTATTTT.

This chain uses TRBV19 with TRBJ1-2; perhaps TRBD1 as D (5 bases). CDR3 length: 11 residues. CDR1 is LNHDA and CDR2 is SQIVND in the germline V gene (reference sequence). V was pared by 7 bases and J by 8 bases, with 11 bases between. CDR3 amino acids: CASTQGNGYTF. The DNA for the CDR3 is TGTGCCAGTACTCAGGGTAACGGCTACACCTTC.

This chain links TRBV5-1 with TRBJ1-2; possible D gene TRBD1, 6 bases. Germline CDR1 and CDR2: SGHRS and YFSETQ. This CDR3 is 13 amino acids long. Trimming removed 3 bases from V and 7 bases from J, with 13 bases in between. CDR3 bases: TGCGCCAGCAGCTCATCAGGGGTCTCTGGCTACACCTTC. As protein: CASSSSGVSGYTF.

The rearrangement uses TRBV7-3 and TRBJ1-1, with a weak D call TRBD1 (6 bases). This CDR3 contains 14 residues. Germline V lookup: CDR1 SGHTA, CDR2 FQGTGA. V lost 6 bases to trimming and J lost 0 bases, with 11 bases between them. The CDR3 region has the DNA TGTGCCAGCAGATCCGGGACACTGAACACTGAAGCTTTCTTT. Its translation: CASRSGTLNTEAFF.

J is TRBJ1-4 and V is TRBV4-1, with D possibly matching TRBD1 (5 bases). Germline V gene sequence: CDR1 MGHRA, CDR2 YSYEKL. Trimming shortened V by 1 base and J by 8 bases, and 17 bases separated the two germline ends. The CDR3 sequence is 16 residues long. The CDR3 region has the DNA TGCGCCAGCAGCCAAGGCTTTGCGGGACGAGGGGAAAAACTGTTTTTT. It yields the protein CASSQGFAGRGEKLFF.

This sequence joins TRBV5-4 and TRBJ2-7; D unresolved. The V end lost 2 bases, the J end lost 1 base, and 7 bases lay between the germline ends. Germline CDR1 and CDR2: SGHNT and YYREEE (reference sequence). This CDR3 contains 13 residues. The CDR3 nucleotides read TGTGCCAGCAGCTTCGTCAGTTCCTACGAGCAGTACTTC. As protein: CASSFVSSYEQYF. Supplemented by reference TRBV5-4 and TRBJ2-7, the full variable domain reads ETGVTQSPTHLIKTRGQQVTLRCSSQSGHNTVSWYQQALGQGPQFIFQYYREEENGRGNFPPRFSGLQFPNYSSELNVNALELDDSALYLCASSFVSSYEQYFGPGTRLTVT.

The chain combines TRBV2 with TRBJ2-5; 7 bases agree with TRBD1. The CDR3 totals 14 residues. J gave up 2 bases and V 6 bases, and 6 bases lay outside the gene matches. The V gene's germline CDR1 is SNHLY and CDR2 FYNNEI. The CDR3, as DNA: TGTGCCAGCAGGGGCCGGACAGGTCAAGAGACCCAGTACTTC. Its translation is CASRGRTGQETQYF. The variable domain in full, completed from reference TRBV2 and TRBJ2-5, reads EPEVTQTPSHQVTQMGQEVILRCVPISNHLYFYWYRQILGQKVEFLVSFYNNEISEKSEIFDDQFSVERPDGSNFTLKIRSTKLEDSAMYFCASRGRTGQETQYFGPGTRLLVL.

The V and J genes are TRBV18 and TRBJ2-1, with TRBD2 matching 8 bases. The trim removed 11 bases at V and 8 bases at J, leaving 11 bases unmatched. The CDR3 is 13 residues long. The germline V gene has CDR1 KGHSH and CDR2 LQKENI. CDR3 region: CAATGGGLDEQFF. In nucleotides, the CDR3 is TGTGCCGCCACGGGGGGGGGCCTTGATGAGCAGTTCTTC.

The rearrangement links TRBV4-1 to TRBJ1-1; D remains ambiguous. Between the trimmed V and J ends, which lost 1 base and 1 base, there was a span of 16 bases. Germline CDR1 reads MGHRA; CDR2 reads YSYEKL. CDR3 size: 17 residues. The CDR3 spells CASSQGPGATRNTEAFF. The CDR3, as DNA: TGCGCCAGCAGCCAAGGTCCAGGTGCGACGAGGAACACTGAAGCTTTCTTT.

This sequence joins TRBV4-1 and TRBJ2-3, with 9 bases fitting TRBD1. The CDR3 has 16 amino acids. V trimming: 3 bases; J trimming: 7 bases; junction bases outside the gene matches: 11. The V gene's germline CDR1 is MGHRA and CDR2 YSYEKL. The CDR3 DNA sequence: TGCGCCAGCAGCCAGATTCCCGGGACAGGGTCGCATACGCAGTATTTT. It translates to CASSQIPGTGSHTQYF.

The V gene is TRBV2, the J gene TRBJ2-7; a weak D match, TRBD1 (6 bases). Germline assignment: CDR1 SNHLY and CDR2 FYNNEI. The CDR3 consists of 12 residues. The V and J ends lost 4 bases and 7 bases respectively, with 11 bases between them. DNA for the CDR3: TGTGCCAGCAGTGGGCAGGGGATAGAGCAGTACTTC. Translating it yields CASSGQGIEQYF.

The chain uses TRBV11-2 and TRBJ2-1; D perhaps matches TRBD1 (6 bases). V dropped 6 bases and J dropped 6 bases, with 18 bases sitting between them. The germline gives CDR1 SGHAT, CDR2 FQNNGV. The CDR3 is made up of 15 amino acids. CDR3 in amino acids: CASRRGLSVSNEQFF. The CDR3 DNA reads TGTGCCAGCAGGAGGGGGTTATCGGTTTCCAATGAGCAGTTCTTC.

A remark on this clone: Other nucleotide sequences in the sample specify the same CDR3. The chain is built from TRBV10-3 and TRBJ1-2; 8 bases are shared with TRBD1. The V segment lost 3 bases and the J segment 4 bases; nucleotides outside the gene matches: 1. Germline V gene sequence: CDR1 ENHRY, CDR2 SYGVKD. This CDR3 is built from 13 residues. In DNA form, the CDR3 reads TGTGCCATCAGTGAAACAGGGGGCTATGGCTACACCTTC. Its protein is CAISETGGYGYTF.

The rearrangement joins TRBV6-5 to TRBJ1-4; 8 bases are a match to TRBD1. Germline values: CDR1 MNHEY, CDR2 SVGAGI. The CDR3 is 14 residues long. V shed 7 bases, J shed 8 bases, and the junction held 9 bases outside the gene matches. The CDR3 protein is CASTLQGDVEKLFF. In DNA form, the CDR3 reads TGTGCCAGCACTCTACAGGGGGATGTGGAAAAACTGTTTTTT.

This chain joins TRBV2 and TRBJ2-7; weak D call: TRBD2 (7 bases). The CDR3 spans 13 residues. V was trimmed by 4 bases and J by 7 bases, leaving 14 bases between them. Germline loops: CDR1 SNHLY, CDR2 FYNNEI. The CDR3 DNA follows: TGTGCCAGCAGTGGGGAGGGACATAGAGAGCAGTACTTC. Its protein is CASSGEGHREQYF. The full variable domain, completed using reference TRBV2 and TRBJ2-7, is EPEVTQTPSHQVTQMGQEVILRCVPISNHLYFYWYRQILGQKVEFLVSFYNNEISEKSEIFDDQFSVERPDGSNFTLKIRSTKLEDSAMYFCASSGEGHREQYFGPGTRLTVT.

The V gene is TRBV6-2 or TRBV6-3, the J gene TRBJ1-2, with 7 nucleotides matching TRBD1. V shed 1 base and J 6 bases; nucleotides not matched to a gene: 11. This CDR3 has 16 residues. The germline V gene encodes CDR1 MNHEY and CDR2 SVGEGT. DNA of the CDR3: TGTGCCAGCAGTTACTACCTTCGAGGGGGCGCAGATGGCTACACCTTC. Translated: CASSYYLRGGADGYTF.

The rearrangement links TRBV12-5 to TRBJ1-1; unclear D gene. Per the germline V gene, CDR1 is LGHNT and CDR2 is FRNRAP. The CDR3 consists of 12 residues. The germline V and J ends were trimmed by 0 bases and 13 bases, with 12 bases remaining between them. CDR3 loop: CASGLVLDSVFF. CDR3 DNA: TGTGCTAGTGGTTTGGTACTGGATAGCGTTTTCTTT.

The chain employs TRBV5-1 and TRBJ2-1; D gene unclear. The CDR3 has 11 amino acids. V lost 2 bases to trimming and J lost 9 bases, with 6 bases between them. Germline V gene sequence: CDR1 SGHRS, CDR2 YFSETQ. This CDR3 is CASSFQREQFF. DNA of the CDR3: TGCGCCAGCAGCTTTCAGCGTGAGCAGTTCTTC.

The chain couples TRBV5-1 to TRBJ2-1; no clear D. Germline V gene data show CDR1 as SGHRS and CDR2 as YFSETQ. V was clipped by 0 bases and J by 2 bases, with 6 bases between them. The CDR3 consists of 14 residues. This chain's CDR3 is CASSLGSPYNEQFF. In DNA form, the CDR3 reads TGCGCCAGCAGCTTGGGGAGCCCCTACAATGAGCAGTTCTTC.

The CDR3 protein is CASSYEGGNTGELFF. The DNA for the CDR3 is TGTGCCAGCAGTTACGAAGGGGGAAACACCGGGGAGCTGTTTTTT. This rearrangement joins TRBV6-6 to TRBJ2-2; TRBD1 is a possible D gene (6 bases). The V gene lost 2 bases and the J gene lost 2 bases, with 9 bases spanning the gap. Germline V gene lookup returns CDR1 MNHNY and CDR2 SVGAGI (reference sequence). CDR3 length: 15 amino acids.

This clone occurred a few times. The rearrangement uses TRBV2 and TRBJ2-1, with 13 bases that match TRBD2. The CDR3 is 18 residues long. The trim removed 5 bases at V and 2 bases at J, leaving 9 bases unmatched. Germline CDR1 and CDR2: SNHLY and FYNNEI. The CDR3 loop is CASSYLGLAGATYNEQFF. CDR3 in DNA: TGTGCCAGCAGTTACCTAGGACTAGCGGGGGCCACCTACAATGAGCAGTTCTTC.

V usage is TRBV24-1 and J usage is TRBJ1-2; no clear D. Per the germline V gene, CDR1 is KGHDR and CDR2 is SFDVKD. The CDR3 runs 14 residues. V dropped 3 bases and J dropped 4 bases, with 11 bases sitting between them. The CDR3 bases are TGTGCCACCAGTGATGAGGGCACATCCTATGGCTACACCTTC. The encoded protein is CATSDEGTSYGYTF.

CDR3 amino acids: CASSRGPNEKLFF. In DNA, the CDR3 is TGCGCCAGCAGCCGGGGCCCCAATGAAAAACTGTTTTTT. The chain uses TRBV4-3 and TRBJ1-4; D might be TRBD1 (5 bases). From germline, CDR1 is LGHNA and CDR2 YSLEER. V shed 4 bases and J shed 5 bases, with 8 bases lying between them. The CDR3 has 13 residues.